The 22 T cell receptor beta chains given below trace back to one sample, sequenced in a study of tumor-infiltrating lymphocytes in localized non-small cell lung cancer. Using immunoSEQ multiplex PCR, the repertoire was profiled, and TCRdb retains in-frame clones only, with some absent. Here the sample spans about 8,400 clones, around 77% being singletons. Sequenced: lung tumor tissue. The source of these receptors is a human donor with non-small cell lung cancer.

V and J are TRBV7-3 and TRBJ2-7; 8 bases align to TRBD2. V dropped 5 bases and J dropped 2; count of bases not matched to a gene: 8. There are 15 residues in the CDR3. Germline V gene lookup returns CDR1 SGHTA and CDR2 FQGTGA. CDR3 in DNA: TGTGCCAGCAGCCCCAATAGCGGGACCCCCTACGAGCAGTACTTC. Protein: CASSPNSGTPYEQYF.

The CDR3 reads CASSPLQGVLSEQYF. DNA for the CDR3: TGTGCCAGCAGCCCGTTACAGGGGGTTCTTTCCGAGCAGTACTTC. The chain recombines TRBV9 with TRBJ2-7; TRBD1 agrees at 8 bases. J gave up 6 bases and V 4 bases, and 12 bases lay outside the gene matches. The CDR3 loop spans 15 amino acids. CDR1 and CDR2 (germline): SGDLS, YYNGEE.

CDR3 in DNA: TGTGCCAGCAGCACACGGAGCGGGAGTCACGAGCAGTACTTC. Protein product: CASSTRSGSHEQYF. The J gene is TRBJ2-7, the V gene TRBV7-6; TRBD2 aligns across 8 bases. After removal of 5 bases from V and 5 bases from J, the junction contained 8 bases not matched to a gene. The CDR3 contains 14 residues. Germline-derived CDR1 and CDR2 are SGHVS and FNYEAQ.

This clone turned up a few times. This chain's CDR3 is CASSLRQGEAFF. For the CDR3, the DNA is TGTGCCAGCAGTTTACGACAGGGGGAAGCTTTCTTT. The chain couples TRBV27 to TRBJ1-1, with 8 bases matching TRBD1. J gave up 8 bases and V 2 bases, and 1 base lay outside the gene matches. Germline V gives CDR1 MNHEY, CDR2 SMNVEV (reference sequence). This CDR3 is built from 12 residues.

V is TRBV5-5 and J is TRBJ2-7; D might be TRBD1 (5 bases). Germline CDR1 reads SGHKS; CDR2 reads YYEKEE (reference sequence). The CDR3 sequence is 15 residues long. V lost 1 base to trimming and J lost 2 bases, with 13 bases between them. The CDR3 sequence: CASSLLRDRTYEQYF. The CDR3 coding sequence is TGTGCCAGCAGCTTGCTCAGGGATCGGACCTACGAGCAGTACTTC.

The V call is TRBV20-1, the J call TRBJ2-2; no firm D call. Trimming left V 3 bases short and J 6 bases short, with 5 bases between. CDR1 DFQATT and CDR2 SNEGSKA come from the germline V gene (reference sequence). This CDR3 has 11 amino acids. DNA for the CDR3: TGCAGTGCTAGGTCGGCCGGGGAGCTGTTTTTT. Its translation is CSARSAGELFF.

As DNA, the CDR3 is TGCGCCAGCACTCCCCAAACAGGGGCTCCCTACAATGAGCAGTTCTTC. Its translation: CASTPQTGAPYNEQFF. This chain links TRBV5-1 with TRBJ2-1; the match to TRBD1 covers 7 bases. This CDR3 is built from 16 residues. Trimming took 6 bases from V and 2 from J; bases not matched to a gene: 11. The germline V gene encodes CDR1 SGHRS and CDR2 YFSETQ.

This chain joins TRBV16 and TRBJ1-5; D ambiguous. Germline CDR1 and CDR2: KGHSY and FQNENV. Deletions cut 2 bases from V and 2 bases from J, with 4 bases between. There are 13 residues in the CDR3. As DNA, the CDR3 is TGTGCCAGCAGCCAAGGAGGCAATCAGCCCCAGCATTTT. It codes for CASSQGGNQPQHF.

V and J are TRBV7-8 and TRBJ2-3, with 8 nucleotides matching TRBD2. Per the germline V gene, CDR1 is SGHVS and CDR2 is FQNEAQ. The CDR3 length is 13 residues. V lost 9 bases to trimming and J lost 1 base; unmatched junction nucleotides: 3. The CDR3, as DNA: TGTGCCAGTTTACTAGCGGGCACAGATACGCAGTATTTT. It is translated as CASLLAGTDTQYF.

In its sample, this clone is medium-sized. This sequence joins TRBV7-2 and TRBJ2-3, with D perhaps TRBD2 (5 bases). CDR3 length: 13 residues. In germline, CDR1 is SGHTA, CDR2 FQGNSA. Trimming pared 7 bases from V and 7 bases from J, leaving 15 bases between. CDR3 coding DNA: TGTGCCAGCACTGGGCGGGCGGCGAATACGCAGTATTTT. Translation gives CASTGRAANTQYF.

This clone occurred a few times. CDR3 protein: CASTSLGGFITEAFF. The CDR3 DNA reads as TGTGCCAGCACTTCCCTTGGGGGGTTTATCACTGAAGCTTTCTTT. This sequence joins TRBV28 and TRBJ1-1, with D possibly being TRBD1 (5 bases). Per the germline V gene, CDR1 is MDHEN and CDR2 is SYDVKM. The CDR3 contains 15 residues. The V end was cut by 7 bases, the J end by 4 bases, with 19 bases between.

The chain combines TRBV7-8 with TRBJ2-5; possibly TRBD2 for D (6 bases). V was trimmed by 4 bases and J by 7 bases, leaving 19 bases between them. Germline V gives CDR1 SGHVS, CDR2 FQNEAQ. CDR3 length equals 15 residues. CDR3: CASSSRAGGEGTQYF. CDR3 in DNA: TGTGCCAGCAGCTCGAGAGCAGGAGGGGAAGGGACCCAGTACTTC.

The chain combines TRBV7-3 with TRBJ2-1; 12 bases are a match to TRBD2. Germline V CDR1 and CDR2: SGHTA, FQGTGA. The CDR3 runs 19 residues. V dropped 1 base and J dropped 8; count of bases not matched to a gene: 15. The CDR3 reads CASSLMAGASGRANDEQFF. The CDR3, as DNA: TGTGCCAGCAGCTTAATGGCGGGGGCTAGCGGGAGGGCCAACGATGAGCAGTTCTTC.

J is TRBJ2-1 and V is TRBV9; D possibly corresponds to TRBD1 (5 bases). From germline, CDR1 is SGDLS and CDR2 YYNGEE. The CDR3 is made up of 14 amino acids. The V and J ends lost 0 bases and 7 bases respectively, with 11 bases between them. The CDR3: CASSVGNRQNEQFF. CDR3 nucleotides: TGTGCCAGCAGCGTAGGAAACAGACAGAATGAGCAGTTCTTC.

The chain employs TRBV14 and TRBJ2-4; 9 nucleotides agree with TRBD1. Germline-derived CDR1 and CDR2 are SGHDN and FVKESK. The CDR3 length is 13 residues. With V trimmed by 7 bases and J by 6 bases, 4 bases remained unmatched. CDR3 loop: CASIQGALNIQYF. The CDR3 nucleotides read TGTGCCAGCATACAGGGGGCGCTAAACATTCAGTACTTC. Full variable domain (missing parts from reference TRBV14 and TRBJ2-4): EAGVTQFPSHSVIEKGQTVTLRCDPISGHDNLYWYRRVMGKEIKFLLHFVKESKQDESGMPNNRFLAERTGGTYSTLKVQPAELEDSGVYFCASIQGALNIQYFGAGTRLSVL.

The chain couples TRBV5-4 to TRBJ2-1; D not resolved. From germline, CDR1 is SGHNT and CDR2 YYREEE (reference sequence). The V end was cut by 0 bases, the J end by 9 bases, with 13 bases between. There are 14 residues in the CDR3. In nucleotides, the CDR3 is TGTGCCAGCAGCTTGGCATCCAGACTCAGTGAGCAGTTCTTC. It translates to CASSLASRLSEQFF. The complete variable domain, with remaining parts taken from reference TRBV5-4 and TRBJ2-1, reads ETGVTQSPTHLIKTRGQQVTLRCSSQSGHNTVSWYQQALGQGPQFIFQYYREEENGRGNFPPRFSGLQFPNYSSELNVNALELDDSALYLCASSLASRLSEQFFGPGTRLTVL.

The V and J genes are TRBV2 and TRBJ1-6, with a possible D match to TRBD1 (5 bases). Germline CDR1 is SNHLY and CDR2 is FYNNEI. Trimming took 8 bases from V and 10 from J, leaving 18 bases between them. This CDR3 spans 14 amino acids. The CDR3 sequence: CASDPATGGSPLHF. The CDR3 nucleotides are TGTGCCAGCGACCCAGCTACCGGGGGGTCACCCCTCCACTTT.

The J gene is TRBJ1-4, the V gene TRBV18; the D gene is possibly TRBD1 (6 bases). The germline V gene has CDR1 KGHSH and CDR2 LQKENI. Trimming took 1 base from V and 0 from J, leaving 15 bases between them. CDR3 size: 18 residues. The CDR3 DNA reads TGTGCCAGCTCACCACAAGGGACATCCTTAGCAACTAATGAAAAACTGTTTTTT. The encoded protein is CASSPQGTSLATNEKLFF.

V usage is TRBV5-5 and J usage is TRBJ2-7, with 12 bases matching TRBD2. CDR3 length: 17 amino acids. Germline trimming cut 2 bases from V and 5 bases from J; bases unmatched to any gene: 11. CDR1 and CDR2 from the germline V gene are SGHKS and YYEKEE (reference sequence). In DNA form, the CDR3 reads TGTGCCAGCAGCTTTTTGCTAGCGGGAGGGCCGGTTGACGAGCAGTACTTC. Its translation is CASSFLLAGGPVDEQYF.

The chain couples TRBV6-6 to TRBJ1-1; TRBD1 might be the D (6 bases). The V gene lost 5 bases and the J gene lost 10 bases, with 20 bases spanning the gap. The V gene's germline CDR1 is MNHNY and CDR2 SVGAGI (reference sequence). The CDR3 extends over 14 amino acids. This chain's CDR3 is CASSLTGLWMGAFF. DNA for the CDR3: TGTGCCAGCAGTCTCACAGGGTTATGGATGGGAGCTTTCTTT.

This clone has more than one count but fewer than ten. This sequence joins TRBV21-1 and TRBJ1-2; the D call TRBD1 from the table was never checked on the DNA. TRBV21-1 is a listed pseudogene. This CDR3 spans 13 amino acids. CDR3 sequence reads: CASIPDRAEGYTF. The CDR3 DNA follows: TGTGCCAGCATCCCGGACAGGGCGGAAGGCTACACCTTC.

The CDR3 protein is CASSVGGELFF. CDR3 DNA: TGTGCCAGCAGCGTAGGCGGGGAGCTGTTTTTT. The chain has TRBV9 and TRBJ2-2; D is undetermined. Germline lookup yields CDR1 SGDLS and CDR2 YYNGEE. The CDR3 has 11 residues. The V and J ends lost 0 bases and 7 bases respectively, with 1 base between them.